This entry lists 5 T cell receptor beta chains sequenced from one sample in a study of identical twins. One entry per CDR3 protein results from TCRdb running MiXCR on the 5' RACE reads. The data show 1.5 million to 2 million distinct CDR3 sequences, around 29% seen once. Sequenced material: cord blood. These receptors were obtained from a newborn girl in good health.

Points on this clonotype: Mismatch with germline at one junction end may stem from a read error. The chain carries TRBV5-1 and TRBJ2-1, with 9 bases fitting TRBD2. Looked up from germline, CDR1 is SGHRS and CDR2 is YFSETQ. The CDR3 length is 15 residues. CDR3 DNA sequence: TGCGCCAGCAGCTTAGCGGGAGGCTCCTACAATGGGCAGTTCTTC. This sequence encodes CASSLAGGSYNGQFF. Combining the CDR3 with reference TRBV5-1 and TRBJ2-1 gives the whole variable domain KAGVTQTPRYLIKTRGQQVTLSCSPISGHRSVSWYQQTPGQGLQFLFEYFSETQRNKGNFPGRFSGRQFSNSRSEMNVSTLELGDSALYLCASSLAGGSYNGQFFGPGTRLTVL.

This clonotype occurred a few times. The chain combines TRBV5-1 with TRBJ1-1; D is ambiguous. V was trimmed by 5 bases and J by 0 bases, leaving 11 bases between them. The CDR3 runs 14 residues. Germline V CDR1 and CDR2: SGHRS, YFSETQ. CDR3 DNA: TGCGCCAGCAGTTCGGGCATGTTGAACACTGAAGCTTTCTTT. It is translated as CASSSGMLNTEAFF.

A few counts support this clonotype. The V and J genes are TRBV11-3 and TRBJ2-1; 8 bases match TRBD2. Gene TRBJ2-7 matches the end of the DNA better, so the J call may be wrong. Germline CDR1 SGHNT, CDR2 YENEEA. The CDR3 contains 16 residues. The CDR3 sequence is CASSHRAGVPYNEQYF. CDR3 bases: TGTGCCAGCAGCCACAGAGCGGGAGTCCCCTACAATGAGCAGTACTTC.

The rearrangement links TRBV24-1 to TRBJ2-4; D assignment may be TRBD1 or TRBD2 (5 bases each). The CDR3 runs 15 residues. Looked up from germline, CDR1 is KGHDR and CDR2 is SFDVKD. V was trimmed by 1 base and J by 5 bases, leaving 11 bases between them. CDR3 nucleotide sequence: TGTGCCACCAGTGATTTCGGGACGGCTGAAAACATTCAGTACTTC. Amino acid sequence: CATSDFGTAENIQYF.

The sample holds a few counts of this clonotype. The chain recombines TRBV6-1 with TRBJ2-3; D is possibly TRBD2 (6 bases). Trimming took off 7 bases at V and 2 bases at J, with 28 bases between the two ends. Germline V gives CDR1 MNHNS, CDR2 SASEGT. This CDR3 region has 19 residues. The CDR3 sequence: CASTPRTASPGLPTDTQYF. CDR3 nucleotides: TGTGCCAGCACCCCACGGACGGCTTCCCCGGGACTCCCCACAGATACGCAGTATTTT.